This TCR beta chain was found in a study of control samples from healthy donors and cancer patients. TCRdb keeps only in-frame clones here, not all; method: immunoSEQ multiplex PCR. In the table there are about 180,000 clones, 90% to 95% of which are singletons. Trimming left V 0 bases short and J 7 bases short, with 4 bases between. Germline V CDR1 and CDR2: MNHNY, SVGAGI (reference sequence). The CDR3 is made up of 12 amino acids. Material for sequencing was blood. This clonotype was obtained from a man aged 25-45 years in good health. The rearrangement links TRBV6-6 to TRBJ1-5, with D uncertain. Here the CDR3 reads CASSYSEQPQHF. The CDR3 DNA reads as TGTGCCAGCAGTTACTCTGAGCAGCCCCAGCATTTT.